This T cell receptor beta chain comes out of a study of T cell changes during pregnancy in multiple sclerosis. Germline V lookup: CDR1 SGHRS, CDR2 YFSETQ. This CDR3 contains 14 residues. Trimming shortened V by 0 bases and J by 3 bases, and 7 bases separated the two germline ends. The method was immunoSEQ multiplex PCR; TCRdb's version includes in-frame clones alone and lacks a portion of them. The profile shows 50,000 to 60,000 clones, roughly nine tenths of them singletons. This specimen consisted of peripheral blood, obtained in the first trimester of pregnancy. The V gene is TRBV5-1, the J gene TRBJ1-5, with unresolved D. The origin of this receptor is a female donor in good health, enrolled as a control in a pregnancy study. The CDR3: CASSLGGFNQPQHF. As DNA, the CDR3 is TGCGCCAGCAGCTTGGGCGGTTTCAATCAGCCCCAGCATTTT.